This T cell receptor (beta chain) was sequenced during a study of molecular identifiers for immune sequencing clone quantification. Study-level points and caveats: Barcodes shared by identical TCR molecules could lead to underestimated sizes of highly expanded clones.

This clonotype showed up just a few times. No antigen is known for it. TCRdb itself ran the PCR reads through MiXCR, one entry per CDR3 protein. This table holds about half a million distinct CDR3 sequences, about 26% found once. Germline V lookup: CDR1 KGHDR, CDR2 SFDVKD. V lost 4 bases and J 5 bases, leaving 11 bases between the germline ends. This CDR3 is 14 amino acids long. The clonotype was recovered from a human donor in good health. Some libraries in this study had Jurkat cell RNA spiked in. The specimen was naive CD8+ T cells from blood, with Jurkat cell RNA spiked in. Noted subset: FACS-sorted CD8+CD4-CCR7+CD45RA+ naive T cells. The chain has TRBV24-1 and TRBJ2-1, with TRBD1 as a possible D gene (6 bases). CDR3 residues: CATSETDSNNEQFF. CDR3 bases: TGTGCCACCAGTGAAACGGACAGCAACAATGAGCAGTTCTTC.